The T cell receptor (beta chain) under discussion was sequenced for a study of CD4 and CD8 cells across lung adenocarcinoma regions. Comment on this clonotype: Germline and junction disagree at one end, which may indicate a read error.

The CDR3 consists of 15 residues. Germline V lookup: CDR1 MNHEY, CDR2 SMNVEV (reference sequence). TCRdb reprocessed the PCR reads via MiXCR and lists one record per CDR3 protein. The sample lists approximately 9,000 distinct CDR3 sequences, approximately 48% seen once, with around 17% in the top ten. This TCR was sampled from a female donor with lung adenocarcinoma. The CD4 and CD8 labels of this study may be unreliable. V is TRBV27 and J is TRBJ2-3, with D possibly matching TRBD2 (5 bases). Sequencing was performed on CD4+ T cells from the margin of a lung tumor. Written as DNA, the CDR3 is TGTGCCAGCAGTATGGGGAGCGGTGCCACAGACATGCAGTATTTC. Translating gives CASSMGSGATDMQYF.